Below are 31 T cell receptor beta chains sequenced from a single sample in a study of blood T cell repertoires in COVID-19. TCRdb's table, derived via immunoSEQ multiplex PCR, lists solely in-frame clones and lacks some. The data contain fewer than 200,000 clones, about 87% of them seen just once; the ten biggest clones take up roughly 26%. Sequenced: peripheral blood. These receptors were obtained from a man aged 55 to 70 with acute or convalescent COVID-19.

This chain links TRBV29-1 with TRBJ1-6, with 9 bases matching TRBD1. Germline V gene data show CDR1 as SQVTM and CDR2 as ANQGSEA. Trimming removed 5 bases from V and 10 bases from J; junction bases left unmatched: 6. The CDR3 is 13 residues long. CDR3: CSVKTGGKSPLHF. The DNA for the CDR3 is TGCAGCGTTAAGACAGGGGGGAAATCACCCCTCCACTTT.

The chain couples TRBV27 to TRBJ2-1; TRBD2 is a possible D gene (7 bases). The CDR3 loop spans 14 amino acids. Deletions cut 8 bases from V and 7 bases from J, with 18 bases between. CDR1 and CDR2 (germline): MNHEY, SMNVEV (reference sequence). In nucleotides, the CDR3 is TGTGCCAGCGGAACGTGGGGGGGCGAGAATGAGCAGTTCTTC. It translates to CASGTWGGENEQFF.

This clone was counted between two and nine times. The V and J genes are TRBV7-8 and TRBJ1-5; 9 bases align to TRBD1. The CDR3 contains 17 residues. The germline CDR1 and CDR2 sequences are SGHVS and FQNEAQ. Germline trimming cut 1 base from V and 3 bases from J; bases unmatched to any gene: 7. The CDR3 loop is CASSLEGTGLVNQPQHF. CDR3 in DNA: TGTGCCAGCAGCTTAGAAGGGACAGGGTTAGTCAATCAGCCCCAGCATTTT.

The chain couples TRBV9 to TRBJ2-2; 9 bases are a match to TRBD1. V dropped 3 bases and J dropped 6; count of bases not matched to a gene: 6. Germline V gene lookup returns CDR1 SGDLS and CDR2 YYNGEE. There are 15 residues in the CDR3. For the CDR3, the DNA is TGTGCCAGCAGCGCCGGGACAGGGCTGCCCGGGGAGCTGTTTTTT. Encoded protein: CASSAGTGLPGELFF.

The DNA for the CDR3 is TGTGCCAGTAGGAGCGCCCGGACAGGGGGCAACACTGAAGCTTTCTTT. It yields the protein CASRSARTGGNTEAFF. This chain joins TRBV19 and TRBJ1-1; 11 positions match TRBD1. Trimming cost V 6 bases and J 2 bases; bases outside gene matches: 8. CDR1 is LNHDA, CDR2 SQIVND, per germline (reference sequence). The CDR3 contains 16 residues.

The J gene is TRBJ2-1, the V gene TRBV13; 7 bases fit TRBD2. This CDR3 has 16 residues. Trimming at V came to 4 bases and at J to 10 bases, leaving 16 bases not matched to a gene. From germline, CDR1 is PRHDT and CDR2 FYEKMQ (reference sequence). As DNA, the CDR3 is TGTGCCAGCAGCTCGACGGGGGGTAGCGGGCCTACAGAGCAGTTCTTC. This translates into CASSSTGGSGPTEQFF. The full variable domain, its missing parts supplied by reference TRBV13 and TRBJ2-1, is AAGVIQSPRHLIKEKRETATLKCYPIPRHDTVYWYQQGPGQDPQFLISFYEKMQSDKGSIPDRFSAQQFSDYHSELNMSSLELGDSALYFCASSSTGGSGPTEQFFGPGTRLTVL.

With regard to this clone: Additional DNA sequences in this sample encode the identical CDR3. This CDR3 is CASSRGAYNEQFF. The CDR3 coding sequence is TGTGCCAGCAGCCGGGGGGCCTACAATGAGCAGTTCTTC. The chain joins TRBV6-5 to TRBJ2-1, with TRBD2 matching over 7 bases. From germline, CDR1 is MNHEY and CDR2 SVGAGI. The trim removed 6 bases at V and 2 bases at J, leaving 1 base unmatched. This CDR3 has 13 amino acids.

The chain carries TRBV5-6 and TRBJ2-7; TRBD1 matches 9 bases. The CDR3 runs 14 residues. Germline V gives CDR1 SGHDT, CDR2 YYEEEE. Trimming at V came to 4 bases and at J to 2 bases, leaving 4 bases not matched to a gene. As DNA, the CDR3 is TGTGCCAGCAGCCCGCGGGACAGGGCCTACGAGCAGTACTTC. It encodes CASSPRDRAYEQYF.

This chain links TRBV24-1 with TRBJ1-5; 7 nucleotides match TRBD1. After removal of 4 bases from V and 5 bases from J, the junction contained 4 bases not matched to a gene. Per the germline V gene, CDR1 is KGHDR and CDR2 is SFDVKD. The CDR3 is 14 residues long. The CDR3 nucleotides are TGTGCCACCAGTGAGCAGGGGGAGGATCAGCCCCAGCATTTT. This sequence encodes CATSEQGEDQPQHF.

This chain connects TRBV30 to TRBJ2-7, with 14 positions matching TRBD2. This CDR3 contains 15 residues. Trimming cost V 1 base and J 7 bases; bases outside gene matches: 6. CDR1 GTSNPN and CDR2 SVGIG come from the germline V gene (reference sequence). The CDR3 DNA follows: TGTGCCTGGAGTGAGGGACTAGCGGGAGTCAGGGAGCAGTACTTC. This sequence encodes CAWSEGLAGVREQYF.

This clone was counted between two and nine times. This chain connects TRBV19 to TRBJ2-2; D might be TRBD1 (5 bases). Trimming removed 6 bases from V and 4 bases from J, with 15 bases in between. The germline V gene encodes CDR1 LNHDA and CDR2 SQIVND (reference sequence). The CDR3 extends over 15 amino acids. CDR3 in amino acids: CASRESRAVTGELFF. The CDR3, as DNA: TGTGCCAGTAGGGAGAGCAGGGCGGTCACCGGGGAGCTGTTTTTT. The variable domain in full, with the rest retrieved from reference TRBV19 and TRBJ2-2, is DGGITQSPKYLFRKEGQNVTLSCEQNLNHDAMYWYRQDPGQGLRLIYYSQIVNDFQKGDIAEGYSVSREKKESFPLTVTSAQKNPTAFYLCASRESRAVTGELFFGEGSRLTVL.

V is TRBV6-5 and J is TRBJ2-1; a possible D gene is TRBD1 (6 bases). The CDR3 has 13 residues. Per the germline V gene, CDR1 is MNHEY and CDR2 is SVGAGI. The ends were cut back, 4 bases at V and 6 bases at J, with 10 bases in the middle. The CDR3 reads CASSSRRGNEQFF. The CDR3 DNA reads as TGTGCCAGCAGTTCTCGCAGGGGCAATGAGCAGTTCTTC.

This clone was observed once. The chain links TRBV3-1 (or the pseudogene TRBV3-2) to TRBJ1-3, with D possibly being TRBD1 (6 bases). Trimming shortened V by 4 bases and J by 0 bases, and 10 bases separated the two germline ends. There are 15 residues in the CDR3. Germline lookup yields CDR1 LGHDT and CDR2 YNNKEL (reference sequence). In DNA form, the CDR3 reads TGTGCCAGCAGCCGGGGCAGGGGCTCTGGAAACACCATATATTTT. As protein: CASSRGRGSGNTIYF.

V gene TRBV11-1 combines with J gene TRBJ1-1, with D possibly TRBD1 on 5 matching bases. V lost 6 bases and J 7 bases, leaving 18 bases between the germline ends. The CDR3 length is 14 residues. Germline values: CDR1 SGHAT, CDR2 FQDESV (reference sequence). The CDR3 is CASSRIGGFGEAFF. The CDR3, as DNA: TGTGCCAGCAGTCGCATCGGGGGGTTTGGTGAAGCTTTCTTT.

This clone was recorded only once. This chain joins TRBV19 and TRBJ1-5, with D possibly matching TRBD1 (6 bases). This CDR3 contains 13 residues. Germline CDR1 reads LNHDA; CDR2 reads SQIVND (reference sequence). V lost 8 bases and J 9 bases, leaving 17 bases between the germline ends. The CDR3 DNA is TGTGCCAGTCGGGGGGCCGGGGGGCTGCCCCAGCATTTT. Its translation is CASRGAGGLPQHF. Supplemented by reference TRBV19 and TRBJ1-5, the full variable domain reads DGGITQSPKYLFRKEGQNVTLSCEQNLNHDAMYWYRQDPGQGLRLIYYSQIVNDFQKGDIAEGYSVSREKKESFPLTVTSAQKNPTAFYLCASRGAGGLPQHFGDGTRLSIL.

This clone was detected a few times. The genes are TRBV24-1 and TRBJ1-3; D unresolved. Germline loops: CDR1 KGHDR, CDR2 SFDVKD. The germline V and J ends were trimmed by 2 bases and 0 bases, with 10 bases remaining between them. The CDR3 is 16 residues long. The CDR3 is CATSDSRAPSGNTIYF. The CDR3, as DNA: TGTGCCACCAGTGATTCGAGGGCCCCCTCTGGAAACACCATATATTTT.

This sequence joins TRBV27 and TRBJ1-1; TRBD1 aligns across 7 bases. V trimming: 5 bases; J trimming: 4 bases; junction bases outside the gene matches: 7. Germline V CDR1 and CDR2: MNHEY, SMNVEV (reference sequence). The CDR3 loop spans 14 amino acids. The CDR3 DNA sequence: TGTGCCAGCAGTACGGACAGGAGAAGCACTGAAGCTTTCTTT. It yields the protein CASSTDRRSTEAFF.

The chain has TRBV30 and TRBJ1-2; 8 nucleotides match TRBD1. The CDR3 spans 16 residues. The trim removed 4 bases at V and 2 bases at J, leaving 12 bases unmatched. CDR1 and CDR2 (germline): GTSNPN, SVGIG (reference sequence). CDR3 sequence: CAWNFPGTGANYGYTF. DNA of the CDR3: TGTGCCTGGAACTTTCCCGGGACAGGAGCCAACTATGGCTACACCTTC.

The chain combines TRBV5-1 with TRBJ1-5, with D perhaps matching TRBD1 (5 bases). The length of the CDR3 is 16 residues. Trimming left V 0 bases short and J 0 bases short, with 10 bases between. Germline CDR1 SGHRS, CDR2 YFSETQ. CDR3 coding DNA: TGCGCCAGCAGCTTGGAAGGGGTTTATAGCAATCAGCCCCAGCATTTT. The encoded protein is CASSLEGVYSNQPQHF.

The V and J genes are TRBV5-1 and TRBJ2-1; the D gene is possibly TRBD2 (6 bases). Germline V gene sequence: CDR1 SGHRS, CDR2 YFSETQ. Trimming removed 4 bases from V and 6 bases from J, with 17 bases in between. The CDR3 runs to 15 residues. In DNA, the CDR3 is TGCGCCAGCAGCCCGAGGGCGGGACGAGGCAATGAGCAGTTCTTC. It specifies CASSPRAGRGNEQFF.

The CDR3 sequence: CASSAGRTRGYTF. CDR3 nucleotides: TGTGCCAGCAGCGCAGGGAGGACTCGTGGCTACACCTTC. The V and J genes are TRBV9 and TRBJ1-2, with D tentatively TRBD1 (5 bases). Deletions cut 3 bases from V and 7 bases from J, with 13 bases between. This CDR3 is 13 amino acids long. Germline loops: CDR1 SGDLS, CDR2 YYNGEE.

The chain has TRBV4-1 and TRBJ2-7; TRBD2 matches 16 bases. The CDR3 consists of 17 residues. The V gene's germline CDR1 is MGHRA and CDR2 YSYEKL. V shed 0 bases, J shed 7 bases, and the junction held 6 bases outside the gene matches. The CDR3 loop is CASSQDTGTSGRGEQYF. CDR3 sequence (DNA): TGCGCCAGCAGCCAAGATACCGGGACTAGCGGGAGGGGGGAGCAGTACTTC.

The chain uses TRBV29-1 and TRBJ1-1; the D is unclear. The germline CDR1 and CDR2 sequences are SQVTM and ANQGSEA. V lost 4 bases and J lost 8, with 8 bases in between. CDR3 length: 10 amino acids. The CDR3 protein is CSVVRGEAFF. In DNA, the CDR3 is TGCAGCGTTGTTCGGGGAGAAGCTTTCTTT.

The chain carries TRBV4-1 and TRBJ2-6; unclear D gene. The CDR3 sequence is 17 residues long. Looked up from germline, CDR1 is MGHRA and CDR2 is YSYEKL. V dropped 1 base and J dropped 3 bases, with 13 bases sitting between them. The CDR3 loop reads CASSQASLIGGANVLTF. For the CDR3, the DNA is TGCGCCAGCAGCCAAGCCAGTCTGATTGGTGGGGCCAACGTCCTGACTTTC.

The chain recombines TRBV10-1 with TRBJ1-5; 8 bases map to TRBD1. The J segment lost 5 bases and the V segment lost 6 bases, leaving 12 bases of the junction unmatched. This CDR3 comprises 16 residues. Germline-derived CDR1 and CDR2 are WNHNN and SYGVQD (reference sequence). In nucleotides, the CDR3 is TGCGCCAGCAGCCGGGACAGGAAAGCAGGAGATCAGCCCCAGCATTTT. Its protein product is CASSRDRKAGDQPQHF.

The gene calls are TRBV14 and TRBJ1-4, with 7 bases that match TRBD1. V shed 2 bases, J shed 8 bases, and the junction held 8 bases outside the gene matches. CDR1 and CDR2 from the germline V gene are SGHDN and FVKESK. The CDR3 loop spans 15 amino acids. DNA for the CDR3: TGTGCCAGCAGCCAACATACAGGGGCGAGAGAAAAACTGTTTTTT. Encoded protein: CASSQHTGAREKLFF.

The chain carries TRBV7-8 and TRBJ2-3; 10 nucleotides align to TRBD1. The germline V gene has CDR1 SGHVS and CDR2 FQNEAQ. This CDR3 has 15 amino acids. V shed 5 bases, J shed 4 bases, and the junction held 6 bases outside the gene matches. CDR3: CASSQGTGVADTQYF. The CDR3 coding sequence is TGTGCCAGCAGCCAAGGGACAGGGGTTGCAGATACGCAGTATTTT.

The V gene is TRBV5-1, the J gene TRBJ1-1; D is unresolved. This CDR3 contains 16 residues. CDR1 and CDR2 from the germline V gene are SGHRS and YFSETQ. V was trimmed by 0 bases and J by 5 bases, leaving 17 bases between them. The CDR3 here is CASSLVTGSRNTEAFF. The CDR3 DNA sequence: TGCGCCAGCAGCTTGGTCACCGGGTCCCGCAATACTGAAGCTTTCTTT.

This chain uses TRBV10-3 with TRBJ2-7, with a weak D call TRBD1 (6 bases). From germline, CDR1 is ENHRY and CDR2 SYGVKD. Trimming took 6 bases from V and 6 from J, leaving 15 bases between them. CDR3 length: 13 residues. In DNA, the CDR3 is TGTGCCATCAGAACCTCACAGGGAGCCGAGCAGTACTTC. It is translated as CAIRTSQGAEQYF.

This clone showed up just once. The chain combines TRBV5-1 with TRBJ2-1, with 10 bases lining up with TRBD2. V lost 0 bases, J lost 6 bases, and 3 bases stayed unmatched. The CDR3 covers 15 residues. Germline V gene data show CDR1 as SGHRS and CDR2 as YFSETQ. CDR3 sequence reads: CASSLASSGSNEQFF. The DNA of the CDR3 is TGCGCCAGCAGCTTGGCGTCTAGCGGGAGCAATGAGCAGTTCTTC.

The V and J genes are TRBV12-3 or TRBV12-4 and TRBJ1-2, with D tentatively TRBD1 (5 bases). Deletions cut 6 bases from V and 3 bases from J, with 11 bases between. The CDR3 length is 13 residues. The CDR3 sequence: CASRSREHYGYTF. The CDR3 DNA is TGTGCCAGCAGGTCCAGGGAACACTATGGCTACACCTTC.